The source of this TCR beta chain is a study of blood T cell repertoires in COVID-19. In the authors' workflow: The assay estimated nucleated cells by amplifying reference gene primers. Some clones are missing from TCRdb's copy, which holds only in-frame ones; the method was immunoSEQ multiplex PCR. Clone size and the V and J calls come from that table; the DNA yielded D and trimming. The sample has some 19,000 clones, 70% to 85% seen once. CDR3 length: 14 amino acids. Trimming took off 4 bases at V and 4 bases at J, with 14 bases between the two ends. Germline V lookup: CDR1 SGDLS, CDR2 YYNGEE. This clonotype was obtained from a human donor in a cohort sampled during active COVID-19. Sequenced material: peripheral blood. V is TRBV9 and J is TRBJ1-1, with D possibly TRBD1 on 5 matching bases. The CDR3 DNA follows: TGTGCCAGCAGCCCGACGTGGAGGGGCACTGAAGCTTTCTTT. Translated, it gives CASSPTWRGTEAFF.